The present T cell receptor (beta chain) was sequenced within a study of T cells after yellow fever vaccination. Overall study context: Low-cell-number fractions underwent preparation using SMART-Seq v4 Ultra Low Input. Overall study findings and caveats: After the booster, over 95% of CD4 and approximately 90% of CD8 primary-response clones were re-detected.

This clonotype showed up many times. The target antigen is unknown. The CDR3 is 15 residues long. The junction had 7 bases not matched to a gene; V was cut back by 5 bases and J by 6 bases. CDR1 is SSHAT and CDR2 is FNYEAQ in the germline V gene (reference sequence). MiXCR, applied by TCRdb to the 5' RACE reads, yields one record per CDR3 protein. The top ten hold roughly 40% of the sample, which has about 58,000 distinct CDR3 sequences, around 6.5% seen once. The clonotype originates from a man between 18 and 29 years old who received the YFV17D yellow fever vaccine. The V and J genes are TRBV7-7 and TRBJ2-1, with 10 positions matching TRBD1. The sample consisted of CD8+ T cells sorted from PBMCs, taken on the day of the first yellow fever vaccination. CDR3 DNA sequence: TGTGCCAGCAGCCTTGGACAGGGGGTAGTCAATGAGCAGTTCTTC. Translating it yields CASSLGQGVVNEQFF.